This entry features one T cell receptor (beta chain) sequence. There were TCR beta CDR3 regions amplified from RNA transcripts. HTBI primers were employed in a first-round RT-PCR of the TCR CDR3. TCRdb reprocessed the multiplex PCR reads with MiXCR, giving one entry per CDR3 protein. The sample includes hundreds of thousands of distinct CDR3 sequences, about two fifths seen only once; the top ten take more than 7%. Stability of Graves' hyperthyroidism was defined as absent ophthalmopathy progression within 18 months. Patients showing uncontrolled infection, other autoimmune disease, pregnancy or lactation were ineligible. The entry originates in a study of T cells in Graves' hyperthyroidism and ophthalmopathy. The CDR3 has 12 residues. The V gene lost 5 bases and the J gene lost 12 bases, with 16 bases spanning the gap.

This chain connects TRBV12-3 or TRBV12-4 to TRBJ1-2; D perhaps matches TRBD1 (5 bases). This TCR derives from a man aged 18 to 30 with Graves' hyperthyroidism. The sequenced sample consisted of blood. The CDR3 here is CASSRGVRGNTF. Here the CDR3 DNA reads TGTGCCAGCAGTCGGGGGGTGCGTGGAAACACCTTC.